One and the same sample provided the 22 T cell receptor beta chains below, sequenced in a study of post-analysis software for immune sequencing data. The study's findings and limits: A handful of TRBV segments appeared more often in patients than in controls, and TRBV5-6, TRBV5-1 and TRBV20-1 were among these.

These receptors' targets are unknown. Incorporated into the TCR beta cDNA libraries were unique molecular identifiers, which served to reduce PCR and sequencing biases. Using its own MiXCR run on the PCR reads, TCRdb lists one record per CDR3 protein. Of almost 700,000 distinct CDR3 sequences detected, 55% to 60% appear once; the ten largest clones hold around 11%. The sample comprised blood. Receptors were obtained from a girl aged 2-10 years with multiple sclerosis.

The J gene is TRBJ2-3, the V gene TRBV20-1; D is ambiguous. The V end lost 6 bases, the J end lost 1 base, and 14 bases lay between the germline ends. Germline-derived CDR1 and CDR2 are DFQATT and SNEGSKA (reference sequence). CDR3 length: 14 amino acids. CDR3 loop: CSAPSPRGTDTQYF. CDR3 nucleotide sequence: TGCAGTGCCCCATCTCCCCGGGGCACAGATACGCAGTATTTT.

This chain connects TRBV4-3 to TRBJ2-2; 9 bases agree with TRBD1. Germline CDR1 reads LGHNA; CDR2 reads YSLEER. V was clipped by 0 bases and J by 3 bases; unmatched bases: 5. This CDR3 comprises 17 residues. CDR3 residues: CASSQDGGQGDTGELFF. The CDR3 coding sequence is TGCGCCAGCAGCCAAGATGGGGGACAGGGTGACACCGGGGAGCTGTTTTTT.

The chain carries TRBV7-2 and TRBJ1-5; a weak D match, TRBD1 (5 bases). Germline CDR1 is SGHTA and CDR2 is FQGNSA. The CDR3 consists of 15 residues. V lost 1 base, J lost 8 bases, and 15 bases lay in between. CDR3 DNA sequence: TGTGCCAGCAGCTTAGAATCGAGGGGAACGGAGCCCCAGCATTTT. Translated, it gives CASSLESRGTEPQHF.

The V gene is TRBV20-1, the J gene TRBJ2-1, with D tentatively TRBD2 (5 bases). From germline, CDR1 is DFQATT and CDR2 SNEGSKA (reference sequence). The CDR3 runs 12 residues. The CDR3 protein is CRDASGSLEQFF. In nucleotides, the CDR3 is TGCAGGGACGCTTCGGGATCCCTTGAGCAGTTCTTC.

This clonotype was observed a few times. The rearrangement joins TRBV5-6 to TRBJ1-5, with TRBD1 matching over 8 bases. V gave up 5 bases and J gave up 3 bases; unmatched junction bases: 10. Germline CDR1 reads SGHDT; CDR2 reads YYEEEE. The CDR3 sequence is 16 residues long. The CDR3: CASSPRTGRNNQPQHF. In DNA form, the CDR3 reads TGTGCCAGCAGTCCCCGGACAGGGCGGAACAATCAGCCCCAGCATTTT. The variable domain in full, with the rest retrieved from reference TRBV5-6 and TRBJ1-5, is DAGVTQSPTHLIKTRGQQVTLRCSPKSGHDTVSWYQQALGQGPQFIFQYYEEEERQRGNFPDRFSGHQFPNYSSELNVNALLLGDSALYLCASSPRTGRNNQPQHFGDGTRLSIL.

This rearrangement joins TRBV4-1 to TRBJ2-1; D uncertain. The CDR3 spans 13 residues. Trimming shortened V by 0 bases and J by 6 bases, and 6 bases separated the two germline ends. Germline V gives CDR1 MGHRA, CDR2 YSYEKL. This CDR3 reads CASSQEVINEQFF. CDR3 DNA: TGCGCCAGCAGCCAAGAAGTAATCAATGAGCAGTTCTTC.

In its sample, this clonotype was seen a few times. V usage is TRBV6-5 and J usage is TRBJ2-5; 9 bases are shared with TRBD1. CDR1 MNHEY and CDR2 SVGAGI come from the germline V gene. The junction had 8 bases not matched to a gene; V was cut back by 4 bases and J by 8 bases. This CDR3 is built from 14 residues. This CDR3 reads CASSSWTGDGTQYF. The CDR3 DNA sequence: TGTGCCAGCAGTTCATGGACAGGGGATGGCACCCAGTACTTC.

V is TRBV7-8 and J is TRBJ2-1; possibly TRBD1 for D (5 bases). Looked up from germline, CDR1 is SGHVS and CDR2 is FQNEAQ. V was shortened by 3 bases and J by 5 bases, with 8 bases between the two germline ends. This CDR3 has 13 amino acids. CDR3 sequence (DNA): TGTGCCAGCAGCTTCAGGGTCCACAATGAGCAGTTCTTC. Protein: CASSFRVHNEQFF. Combining the CDR3 with reference TRBV7-8 and TRBJ2-1 gives the whole variable domain GAGVSQSPRYKVAKRGQDVALRCDPISGHVSLFWYQQALGQGPEFLTYFQNEAQLDKSGLPSDRFFAERPEGSVSTLKIQRTQQEDSAVYLCASSFRVHNEQFFGPGTRLTVL.

The table lists this clonotype with a few counts. V and J are TRBV5-1 and TRBJ1-1; D is perhaps TRBD1 (5 bases). The V end lost 0 bases, the J end lost 1 base, and 10 bases lay between the germline ends. This CDR3 spans 15 amino acids. CDR1 and CDR2 (germline): SGHRS, YFSETQ. In DNA form, the CDR3 reads TGCGCCAGCAGCTTGGGTTTGGGGCCGAACACTGAAGCTTTCTTT. This sequence encodes CASSLGLGPNTEAFF.

This clonotype was seen a few times. This chain links TRBV20-1 with TRBJ2-1; D perhaps matches TRBD2 (6 bases). The CDR3 sequence is 14 residues long. V shed 3 bases and J shed 9 bases, with 18 bases lying between them. CDR1 DFQATT and CDR2 SNEGSKA come from the germline V gene (reference sequence). Here the CDR3 reads CSASPRRDLTEQFF. The CDR3, as DNA: TGCAGTGCTAGTCCCAGGCGGGACTTGACTGAGCAGTTCTTC.

The CDR3 region has the DNA TGTGCCAGCAGCTCACCCCGGGACAGGGGCGCCTTTACAGATACGCAGTATTTT. Protein sequence: CASSSPRDRGAFTDTQYF. The chain has TRBV7-9 and TRBJ2-3, with 10 bases fitting TRBD1. CDR1 is SEHNR, CDR2 FQNEAQ, per germline (reference sequence). The CDR3 runs 18 residues. The V gene end was trimmed by 4 bases and the J gene end by 3 bases; junction bases not matched to a gene: 13.

This clonotype was counted between two and nine times. The rearrangement joins TRBV12-3 or TRBV12-4 to TRBJ2-1; 13 positions agree with TRBD2. Losses at the gene ends were 5 bases for V and 7 bases for J; bases not matched to a gene: 5. The CDR3 length is 15 residues. The CDR3 DNA reads TGTGCCAGCAGTCACACTAGCGGGGGGGCGAATGAGCAGTTCTTC. Protein: CASSHTSGGANEQFF.

The chain recombines TRBV20-1 with TRBJ1-1; D remains ambiguous. Germline CDR1 DFQATT, CDR2 SNEGSKA (reference sequence). The CDR3 sequence is 10 residues long. V lost 3 bases and J 7 bases, leaving 6 bases between the germline ends. As DNA, the CDR3 is TGCAGTGCTAGCGTGGATGAAGCTTTCTTT. Translating it yields CSASVDEAFF.

This clonotype turned up a few times. The J gene is TRBJ1-1, the V gene TRBV20-1; D remains ambiguous. CDR3 size: 12 residues. V lost 6 bases and J 0 bases, leaving 8 bases between the germline ends. The germline gives CDR1 DFQATT, CDR2 SNEGSKA (reference sequence). CDR3 sequence reads: CSANRMNTEAFF. In DNA form, the CDR3 reads TGCAGTGCGAACCGTATGAACACTGAAGCTTTCTTT.

The chain uses TRBV5-1 and TRBJ1-1; possible D gene TRBD1, 6 bases. V was shortened by 2 bases and J by 3 bases, with 14 bases between the two germline ends. Germline V gene data show CDR1 as SGHRS and CDR2 as YFSETQ. The CDR3 runs to 15 residues. The DNA for the CDR3 is TGCGCCAGCAGCTTAACAGGGATGGAGGACACTGAAGCTTTCTTT. Protein product: CASSLTGMEDTEAFF.

V and J are TRBV20-1 and TRBJ2-1, with 7 positions matching TRBD2. The CDR3 sequence is 16 residues long. CDR1 is DFQATT and CDR2 is SNEGSKA in the germline V gene (reference sequence). With V trimmed by 0 bases and J by 4 bases, 9 bases remained unmatched. This CDR3 is CSARDPIGGRYNEQFF. CDR3 DNA: TGCAGTGCTAGAGATCCGATAGGCGGGAGATACAATGAGCAGTTCTTC.

The chain combines TRBV11-3 with TRBJ2-4; 11 positions agree with TRBD1. The CDR3 runs to 15 residues. The trim removed 1 base at V and 7 bases at J, leaving 3 bases unmatched. CDR1 and CDR2 from the germline V gene are SGHNT and YENEEA. The CDR3 protein is CASSLGTGGTNIQYF. The CDR3 nucleotides read TGTGCCAGCAGCTTAGGGACAGGGGGCACGAACATTCAGTACTTC.

V is TRBV29-1 and J is TRBJ2-1, with D perhaps TRBD2 (5 bases). The CDR3 spans 15 residues. The V gene lost 4 bases and the J gene lost 0 bases, with 13 bases spanning the gap. CDR1 is SQVTM, CDR2 ANQGSEA, per germline. The DNA for the CDR3 is TGCAGCGTTGTCTTGCGGGCGAGCTCCTACAATGAGCAGTTCTTC. It encodes CSVVLRASSYNEQFF.

This clonotype came up a few times. One end of the junction varies from germline; a read error may be responsible. This rearrangement joins TRBV7-9 to TRBJ2-5; D call uncertain. The CDR3 is 13 residues long. Germline V gives CDR1 SEHNR, CDR2 FQNEAQ (reference sequence). CDR3 sequence reads: CASSFDLQETQYF. The CDR3 coding sequence is TGTGCCAGCAGCTTTGACTTGCAAGAGACCCAGTACTTT.

In this sample, this clonotype turned up a few times. The V and J genes are TRBV7-3 and TRBJ2-3, with D uncertain. Per the germline V gene, CDR1 is SGHTA and CDR2 is FQGTGA. Trimming took off 0 bases at V and 1 base at J, with 8 bases between the two ends. The CDR3 contains 15 residues. CDR3: CASSLTASGTDTQYF. DNA for the CDR3: TGTGCCAGCAGCTTAACGGCAAGTGGCACAGATACGCAGTATTTT. Combining the CDR3 with reference TRBV7-3 and TRBJ2-3 gives the whole variable domain GAGVSQTPSNKVTEKGKYVELRCDPISGHTALYWYRQSLGQGPEFLIYFQGTGAADDSGLPNDRFFAVRPEGSVSTLKIQRTERGDSAVYLCASSLTASGTDTQYFGPGTRLTVL.

V is TRBV5-1 and J is TRBJ2-7, with TRBD1 matching 9 bases. Trimming at V came to 4 bases and at J to 3 bases, leaving 8 bases not matched to a gene. Germline CDR1 and CDR2: SGHRS and YFSETQ. The CDR3 consists of 15 residues. CDR3 sequence: CASSNVPGQGYEQYF. CDR3 DNA: TGCGCCAGCAGCAACGTCCCGGGACAGGGCTACGAGCAGTACTTC.

V gene TRBV5-1 combines with J gene TRBJ1-1; D remains unclear. Deletions cut 8 bases from V and 1 base from J, with 12 bases between. CDR3 length: 13 amino acids. Germline V gene lookup returns CDR1 SGHRS and CDR2 YFSETQ. The CDR3 loop reads CASQVAGNTEAFF. The CDR3, as DNA: TGCGCCAGTCAGGTAGCAGGGAACACTGAAGCTTTCTTT.